This entry lists 10 T cell receptor beta chains sequenced from one sample in a study of shared clonotypes between healthy human individuals. Data came from immunoSEQ multiplex PCR; TCRdb stores just in-frame clones and leaves some out. Seen here are 1.6 million or so clones, approximately 98.5% observed once, and the top ten hold 0.3% to 0.45%. Material for sequencing was naive CD4+ T cells sorted from blood. Subset: CD45RA+ positively selected. Receptors were obtained from a man younger than 40 in good health.

This clone has just one count. Other DNA sequences within the sample encode an identical CDR3. The chain employs TRBV7-9 and TRBJ1-3; D gene ambiguous. This CDR3 has 14 residues. The germline V and J ends were trimmed by 5 bases and 3 bases, with 11 bases remaining between them. The germline V gene encodes CDR1 SEHNR and CDR2 FQNEAQ (reference sequence). The CDR3, as DNA: TGTGCCAGCAGCCTCGAAGGGAGTGGAAACACCATATATTTT. Its protein is CASSLEGSGNTIYF.

CDR3 in amino acids: CATSRGRGLGQPQHF. The CDR3 coding sequence is TGTGCCACCAGCAGAGGAAGAGGGCTCGGTCAGCCCCAGCATTTT. V and J are TRBV15 and TRBJ1-5; D unresolved. The length of the CDR3 is 15 residues. Germline V lookup: CDR1 LNHNV, CDR2 YYDKDF (reference sequence). Trimming took 1 base from V and 6 from J, leaving 13 bases between them.

The table lists this clone with a count of one. This rearrangement joins TRBV2 to TRBJ2-2; TRBD2 might be the D (5 bases). The germline CDR1 and CDR2 sequences are SNHLY and FYNNEI. Between the trimmed V and J ends, which lost 2 bases and 5 bases, there was a span of 9 bases. This CDR3 contains 14 residues. For the CDR3, the DNA is TGTGCCAGCAGTGAACTCCCGGGAACCGGGGAGCTGTTTTTT. It specifies CASSELPGTGELFF.

V is TRBV11-3 and J is TRBJ2-3; 9 bases line up with TRBD1. J gave up 4 bases and V 5 bases, and 7 bases lay outside the gene matches. The germline V gene encodes CDR1 SGHNT and CDR2 YENEEA. This CDR3 region has 15 residues. CDR3 loop: CASSPGQGRADTQYF. The CDR3 nucleotides are TGTGCCAGCAGCCCAGGACAGGGGCGGGCAGATACGCAGTATTTT.

This chain links TRBV7-9 with TRBJ1-1; 8 positions match TRBD1. Germline-derived CDR1 and CDR2 are SEHNR and FQNEAQ (reference sequence). V dropped 1 base and J dropped 3; count of bases not matched to a gene: 4. The CDR3 covers 15 residues. As DNA, the CDR3 is TGTGCCAGCAGCTTAGGAAAACAGGGGGACACTGAAGCTTTCTTT. Translated, it gives CASSLGKQGDTEAFF.

J is TRBJ2-3 and V is TRBV29-1, with 11 bases aligning to TRBD2. Germline CDR1 is SQVTM and CDR2 is ANQGSEA. There are 14 residues in the CDR3. After removal of 8 bases from V and 7 bases from J, the junction contained 11 bases not matched to a gene. The CDR3: CSPSGRTPANTQYF. The CDR3 coding sequence is TGCAGCCCTAGCGGGAGGACCCCGGCCAATACGCAGTATTTT.

The table lists this clone with a count of one. This chain connects TRBV5-1 to TRBJ1-1; no definite D call. V was shortened by 1 base and J by 11 bases, with 12 bases between the two germline ends. The germline V gene has CDR1 SGHRS and CDR2 YFSETQ. The CDR3 extends over 12 amino acids. CDR3: CASSLTQSHAFF. The CDR3 nucleotides read TGCGCCAGCAGCTTGACCCAGAGTCACGCTTTCTTT.

The CDR3 protein is CASSKPGTVNQPQHF. DNA of the CDR3: TGTGCCAGCAGCAAACCCGGGACGGTCAATCAGCCCCAGCATTTT. V and J are TRBV28 and TRBJ1-5; TRBD1 is a possible D gene (5 bases). The CDR3 totals 15 residues. CDR1 MDHEN and CDR2 SYDVKM come from the germline V gene. Trimming cost V 6 bases and J 3 bases, with 15 bases left between them.

The chain couples TRBV7-6 to TRBJ2-4; D assignment may be TRBD1 or TRBD2 (5 bases each). This CDR3 has 17 residues. The V and J ends lost 2 bases and 6 bases respectively, with 20 bases between them. Germline V gene sequence: CDR1 SGHVS, CDR2 FNYEAQ. CDR3 sequence: CASSLKTSPGHANIQYF. Here the CDR3 DNA reads TGTGCCAGCAGCTTAAAGACTTCGCCGGGGCATGCAAACATTCAGTACTTC.

DNA of the CDR3: TGCGCCCGCGTGACTGTTCCAACTAATGAAAAACTGTTTTTT. Its protein is CARVTVPTNEKLFF. This chain joins TRBV10-1 and TRBJ1-4; D not resolved. V lost 11 bases and J lost 0, with 13 bases in between. The CDR3 has 14 amino acids. The germline gives CDR1 WNHNN, CDR2 SYGVQD (reference sequence).